Listed below are T cell receptor beta chains from one sample, sequenced in a study of circulating and synovial CD4+ cells in juvenile arthritis. Assay used: immunoSEQ multiplex PCR; TCRdb lists only in-frame clones, some missing. The sample lists tens of thousands of clones; approximately 96% were seen once. Sequencing was done on a sample of CD4+ T cells from blood. The source of these receptors is a human donor with juvenile idiopathic arthritis. The CDR3 runs from the conserved cysteine through the conserved F or W. D genes are given only for firm matches. The listing skips clone size in some rows; elsewhere it reads once, few, many or a size class.

j_call v_call clone_size d_call cdr3_aa cdr3_nt
TRBJ1-2 TRBV7-8 . . CASSLVATTNYGYTF TGTGCCAGCAGCTTAGTTGCCACAACTAACTATGGCTACACCTTC
TRBJ1-6 TRBV7-9 . TRBD1 CASSDGTGDSPLHF TGTGCCAGCAGCGACGGGACAGGTGATTCCCCCCTCCACTTT
TRBJ2-5 TRBV7-2 . TRBD2 CASSPRTSGGLETQYF TGTGCCAGCAGCCCCCGGACTAGCGGGGGGCTGGAGACCCAGTACTTC
TRBJ1-1 TRBV5-1 . . CASSLSGTVGTEAFF TGCGCCAGCAGCCTCAGCGGGACGGTCGGTACTGAAGCTTTCTTT
TRBJ2-3 TRBV7-2 . TRBD2 CASSSLAGGPGDTQYF TGTGCCAGCAGCTCCCTAGCGGGGGGGCCAGGAGATACGCAGTATTTT
TRBJ2-3 TRBV6-6 . . CASSYGELVAGDTQYF TGTGCCAGCAGTTACGGGGAACTAGTAGCCGGAGATACGCAGTATTTT
TRBJ2-7 TRBV11-2 . . CASSLSPGAYEQYF TGTGCCAGCAGCTTAAGCCCAGGGGCCTACGAGCAGTACTTC
TRBJ2-1 TRBV11-1 . TRBD2 CASSLGTGGGAEYNEQFF TGTGCCAGCAGCTTAGGAACAGGCGGGGGGGCTGAATACAATGAGCAGTTCTTC
TRBJ2-3 TRBV15 . . CATSPGGTDTQYF TGTGCCACCAGCCCCGGGGGCACAGATACGCAGTATTTT
TRBJ1-1 TRBV19 . . CASRPEQGSYTEAFF TGTGCCAGTAGACCAGAACAGGGATCGTACACTGAAGCTTTCTTT
TRBJ1-1 TRBV19 few . CASRHGDRRAFF TGTGCCAGTAGGCACGGAGACCGGAGAGCTTTCTTT
TRBJ2-1 TRBV7-8 . . CASSLGGLLSNNEQFF TGTGCCAGCAGCTTAGGTGGTCTCCTATCAAACAATGAGCAGTTCTTC
TRBJ1-1 TRBV6-1 . . CASTRLTGTEAFF TGTGCCAGCACACGTCTTACGGGGACTGAAGCTTTCTTT
TRBJ1-2 TRBV18 . . CASSPEANNYGYTF TGTGCCAGCTCACCAGAGGCCAATAACTATGGCTACACCTTC
TRBJ1-3 TRBV9 . TRBD1 CASSPGQGADTIYF TGTGCCAGCAGCCCCGGACAGGGGGCAGACACCATATATTTT
TRBJ1-1 TRBV2 . TRBD1 CASSDSPGQGGYEAFF TGTGCCAGCAGTGATTCTCCGGGACAGGGCGGATATGAAGCTTTCTTT
TRBJ2-1 TRBV6-5 . TRBD2 CASSYTGGTYNEQFF TGTGCCAGCAGTTACACGGGGGGGACCTACAATGAGCAGTTCTTC
TRBJ1-2 TRBV7-2 . . CASSLVRRADGYTF TGTGCCAGCAGCTTAGTGCGGCGGGCGGATGGCTACACCTTC
TRBJ2-6 TRBV7-2 . . CASRGLVWSGANVLTF TGTGCCAGCAGAGGCCTAGTATGGTCTGGGGCCAACGTCCTGACTTTC
TRBJ1-1 TRBV5-4 . . CASSLFPGDTEAFF TGTGCCAGCAGCTTATTTCCAGGGGACACTGAAGCTTTCTTT
TRBJ2-5 TRBV28 . TRBD1 CANGQGSETQYF TGTGCCAACGGACAGGGATCGGAGACCCAGTACTTC
TRBJ1-2 TRBV6-1 once . CASSAYYGYTF TGTGCCAGCAGTGCTTACTATGGCTACACCTTC
TRBJ1-2 TRBV12-5 . TRBD1 CASGPPGQGYGYTF TGTGCTAGTGGTCCCCCGGGACAGGGCTATGGCTACACCTTC
TRBJ2-7 TRBV14 once TRBD2 CASSQPTSAPSPYEQYF TGTGCCAGCAGCCAACCAACTAGCGCTCCATCCCCCTACGAGCAGTACTTC
TRBJ1-5 TRBV30 . . CAWAGPLKGQPQHF TGTGCCTGGGCCGGGCCCCTAAAGGGGCAGCCCCAGCATTTT
TRBJ2-2 TRBV4-2 . . CASSQVVTPTGELFF TGTGCCAGCAGCCAAGTGGTCACTCCCACCGGGGAGCTGTTTTTT
TRBJ1-1 TRBV7-3 . . CASSARQGDTEAFF TGTGCCAGCAGCGCGCGGCAGGGTGACACTGAAGCTTTCTTT
TRBJ1-5 TRBV21-1 once . CASRGVGAYSFWRNQPQHF TGTGCCAGCAGAGGGGTGGGGGCGTATTCTTTCTGGCGCAATCAGCCCCAGCATTTT
TRBJ1-2 TRBV18 . TRBD1 CASFNGDRGVGYTF TGTGCCAGCTTCAACGGGGACAGGGGCGTTGGCTACACCTTC
TRBJ1-2 TRBV19 . . CASSRKTALNYGYTF TGTGCCAGTAGTAGAAAGACAGCCCTTAACTATGGCTACACCTTC
TRBJ1-2 TRBV7-3 . TRBD1 CASSLGQGGVNGYTF TGTGCCAGCAGCTTAGGACAGGGAGGGGTTAATGGCTACACCTTC
TRBJ2-5 TRBV10-2 few . CASKGEGRGTQYF TGCGCCAGCAAGGGGGAGGGTCGCGGGACCCAGTACTTC
TRBJ2-3 TRBV6-1 . TRBD2 CASSERGEADTQYF TGTGCCAGCAGTGAACGGGGGGAGGCAGATACGCAGTATTTT
TRBJ2-7 TRBV19 . . CASSTYDRLEQYF TGTGCCAGTAGTACCTACGACAGATTAGAGCAGTACTTC
TRBJ2-1 TRBV5-1 . . CASSLSNSLPYNEQFF TGCGCCAGCAGCTTGTCGAACTCATTGCCCTACAATGAGCAGTTCTTC
TRBJ2-3 TRBV19 . . CASKVAESTDTQYF TGTGCCAGTAAGGTAGCAGAGAGCACAGATACGCAGTATTTT
TRBJ1-6 TRBV7-2 . TRBD1 CASSPMLWDRVSSPLHF TGTGCCAGCAGCCCAATGTTATGGGACAGGGTGAGTTCACCCCTCCACTTT
TRBJ1-1 TRBV7-3 . . CASSLIGGNTEAFF TGTGCCAGCAGCTTAATAGGCGGGAACACTGAAGCTTTCTTT
TRBJ2-7 TRBV7-9 once TRBD2 CASSPASGSYEQYF TGTGCCAGCAGTCCCGCTAGCGGTTCCTACGAGCAGTACTTC
TRBJ1-3 TRBV19 . . CASKSQGSGRNTIYF TGTGCCAGTAAAAGTCAAGGGAGTGGGAGAAACACCATATATTTT
TRBJ2-1 TRBV6-5 . . CASSSPHRYEQFF TGTGCCAGCAGCTCCCCCCATAGATACGAGCAGTTCTTC
TRBJ1-1 TRBV28 . . CASSYPGTNTEAFF TGTGCCAGCAGTTACCCGGGAACAAACACTGAAGCTTTCTTT
TRBJ2-6 TRBV19 . TRBD1 CASSTLQGVSSGANVLTF TGTGCCAGTAGTACCCTACAGGGGGTTAGCTCTGGGGCCAACGTCCTGACTTTC
TRBJ2-1 TRBV7-2 . . CASSLLWGVFNEQFF TGTGCCAGCAGCCTCTTATGGGGGGTCTTCAATGAGCAGTTCTTC
TRBJ2-3 TRBV4-1 . . CASSQDRGTDTQYF TGCGCCAGCAGCCAAGATCGAGGCACAGATACGCAGTATTTT
TRBJ1-2 TRBV6-5 . TRBD1 CASRTTGPYTF TGTGCCAGCAGAACGACAGGGCCCTACACCTTC
TRBJ1-2 TRBV2 . . CASIYPPNYGYTF TGTGCCAGCATTTATCCCCCTAACTATGGCTACACCTTC
TRBJ2-5 TRBV7-2 . TRBD1 CASSPRQGQETQYF TGTGCCAGCAGCCCTAGACAGGGACAAGAGACCCAGTACTTC
TRBJ2-6 TRBV13 . TRBD2 CASSLDLGLAGGANVLTF TGTGCCAGCAGCCTGGACCTGGGACTAGCGGGTGGGGCCAACGTCCTGACTTTC
TRBJ1-6 TRBV18 . TRBD1 CASSPGTGFSPLHF TGTGCCAGCTCACCCGGGACAGGGTTCTCACCCCTCCACTTT
TRBJ1-5 TRBV19 . TRBD1 CASSASRTGNQPQHF TGTGCCAGTAGTGCGTCCAGGACAGGAAATCAGCCCCAGCATTTT
TRBJ1-4 TRBV5-1 . . CASSFRETNEKLFF TGCGCCAGCAGTTTCAGGGAAACTAATGAAAAACTGTTTTTT
TRBJ1-5 TRBV7-2 . . CASSSGSGNQPQHF TGTGCCAGCAGCTCAGGGTCGGGCAATCAGCCCCAGCATTTT
TRBJ1-1 TRBV11-3 . . CASSPRGQPSGEAFF TGTGCCAGCAGCCCGAGGGGCCAGCCTAGCGGTGAAGCTTTCTTT
TRBJ2-1 TRBV18 . TRBD2 CASQPGAGSYNEQFF TGTGCCAGCCAGCCCGGAGCGGGGTCCTACAATGAGCAGTTCTTC